The 30 T cell receptor beta chains given below trace back to one sample, sequenced in a study of T cells expressing NK-cell markers. After re-calling the 5' RACE reads, TCRdb lists one entry per CDR3 protein, DNA absent. The ten most abundant clones cover 7.3% of a sample with some 410,000 distinct CDR3 sequences. The material sequenced was blood T cells: a sorted CD56 or NKG2C T cell subset, CD4+ or CD8+ T cells, or bulk PBMC T cells (not recorded which). Source of these receptors: a woman between 18 and 69 years old in good health.

The rearrangement uses TRBV19 and TRBJ1-2; TCRdb's assignment of TRBD1 cannot be checked, as there is no DNA. Germline V gives CDR1 LNHDA, CDR2 SQIVND (reference sequence). The CDR3 contains 14 residues. CDR3 loop: CASSPTGKNYGYTF. Looking up the rest from reference TRBV19 and TRBJ1-2 gives the full variable domain: DGGITQSPKYLFRKEGQNVTLSCEQNLNHDAMYWYRQDPGQGLRLIYYSQIVNDFQKGDIAEGYSVSREKKESFPLTVTSAQKNPTAFYLCASSPTGKNYGYTFGSGTRLTVV.

The J gene is TRBJ2-6, the V gene TRBV11-2; TCRdb returns TRBD1, unconfirmable since there is no DNA. Germline CDR1 is SGHAT and CDR2 is FQNNGV. This CDR3 region has 14 residues. CDR3 sequence reads: CASSPGDGANVLTF.

The CDR3 protein is CASSLPRDRGGNEQFF. The chain links TRBV7-9 to TRBJ2-1; TCRdb's D call of TRBD1 is untestable without DNA. This CDR3 is built from 16 residues. Germline CDR1 SEHNR, CDR2 FQNEAQ (reference sequence).

The rearrangement uses TRBV5-1 and TRBJ1-1; TCRdb proposes TRBD1, but this gene call is untestable without DNA. Germline CDR1 reads SGHRS; CDR2 reads YFSETQ. CDR3 length: 13 amino acids. The CDR3 here is CASSHDRGTEAFF.

The V gene is TRBV7-2, the J gene TRBJ2-7; TCRdb's D call of TRBD2 is untestable without DNA. The germline CDR1 and CDR2 sequences are SGHTA and FQGNSA. This CDR3 is 13 amino acids long. The CDR3 here is CASSLVRDSNPYF.

The chain has TRBV7-2 and TRBJ1-4. In germline, CDR1 is SGHTA, CDR2 FQGNSA. The CDR3 spans 13 residues. Here the CDR3 reads CASSLGGSEKLFF.

The gene calls are TRBV11-2 and TRBJ2-1. The length of the CDR3 is 17 residues. Germline CDR1 and CDR2: SGHAT and FQNNGV. Here the CDR3 reads CASSLDRSGRAYNEQFF.

The chain joins TRBV9 to TRBJ2-1; TCRdb's D gene call, TRBD2, goes unchecked for lack of DNA. This CDR3 spans 15 amino acids. Germline V gene data show CDR1 as SGDLS and CDR2 as YYNGEE. The CDR3 loop is CASSRIAGGGDEQFF. Combining the CDR3 with reference TRBV9 and TRBJ2-1 gives the whole variable domain DSGVTQTPKHLITATGQRVTLRCSPRSGDLSVYWYQQSLDQGLQFLIQYYNGEERAKGNILERFSAQQFPDLHSELNLSSLELGDSALYFCASSRIAGGGDEQFFGPGTRLTVL.

The gene calls are TRBV4-1 and TRBJ1-2; TCRdb's assignment of TRBD1 cannot be checked, as there is no DNA. CDR1 and CDR2 (germline): MGHRA, YSYEKL. The CDR3 covers 15 residues. CDR3 sequence reads: CASSQGVDRTYGYTF.

V gene TRBV7-6 combines with J gene TRBJ2-1; TCRdb selects TRBD2, and the lack of DNA leaves this call unchecked. Per the germline V gene, CDR1 is SGHVS and CDR2 is FNYEAQ. The CDR3 extends over 19 amino acids. This CDR3 reads CATSVGGLAGGLAYNEQFF.

The chain links TRBV25-1 to TRBJ2-1; TCRdb indicates TRBD2, and absent DNA this call remains unverified. The CDR3 sequence is 13 residues long. CDR1 is MGHDK, CDR2 SYGVNS, per germline. Here the CDR3 reads CASTSGGYNEQFF.

The rearrangement uses TRBV12-3 or TRBV12-4 and TRBJ2-3; the TCRdb call, TRBD2, lacks DNA for checking. The CDR3 loop spans 15 amino acids. CDR3: CASSRLAESTDTQYF.

The gene calls are TRBV20-1 and TRBJ2-1; the TCRdb call, TRBD1, lacks DNA for checking. Germline V gives CDR1 DFQATT, CDR2 SNEGSKA (reference sequence). The CDR3 has 13 amino acids. CDR3 region: CSALGQGPNEQFF.

The V gene is TRBV24-1, the J gene TRBJ1-1; with no DNA, the TCRdb D assignment of TRBD1 cannot be verified. This CDR3 spans 13 amino acids. Per the germline V gene, CDR1 is KGHDR and CDR2 is SFDVKD. The CDR3 sequence: CATSTGSNTEAFF.

The chain is built from TRBV7-2 and TRBJ2-5. Germline loops: CDR1 SGHTA, CDR2 FQGNSA. The CDR3 length is 11 residues. Here the CDR3 reads CASSLTETQYF. Supplemented by reference TRBV7-2 and TRBJ2-5, the full variable domain reads GAGVSQSPSNKVTEKGKDVELRCDPISGHTALYWYRQSLGQGLEFLIYFQGNSAPDKSGLPSDRFSAERTGGSVSTLTIQRTQQEDSAVYLCASSLTETQYFGPGTRLLVL.

This rearrangement joins TRBV2 to TRBJ2-1; TCRdb names TRBD1, which stays unverified in the absence of DNA. CDR1 and CDR2 from the germline V gene are SNHLY and FYNNEI. CDR3 length: 15 residues. CDR3 loop: CASAGRLTSYNEQFF.

The V and J genes are TRBV12-3 or TRBV12-4 and TRBJ1-6; lacking DNA, the TRBD1 call made by TCRdb goes unchecked. The CDR3 is made up of 14 amino acids. CDR3 residues: CASSPGTGHSPLHF.

J is TRBJ2-1 and V is TRBV7-6. Germline CDR1 and CDR2: SGHVS and FNYEAQ. The CDR3 totals 12 residues. The CDR3 spells CASSWTSNEQFF.

This rearrangement joins TRBV6-6 to TRBJ1-6. The germline gives CDR1 MNHNY, CDR2 SVGAGI (reference sequence). The CDR3 contains 13 residues. The CDR3 here is CASSLPMSSPLHF.

The genes are TRBV27 and TRBJ2-2. Germline CDR1 reads MNHEY; CDR2 reads SMNVEV (reference sequence). CDR3 length equals 12 residues. The CDR3 reads CASGYHTGELFF.

This chain connects TRBV20-1 to TRBJ2-4; with no DNA, the TCRdb D assignment of TRBD1 cannot be verified. Germline V gives CDR1 DFQATT, CDR2 SNEGSKA (reference sequence). There are 17 residues in the CDR3. The CDR3 protein is CSARASPGSVAKNIQYF.

The rearrangement links TRBV5-4 to TRBJ2-3; TCRdb returns TRBD1, unconfirmable since there is no DNA. CDR1 is SGHNT and CDR2 is YYREEE in the germline V gene (reference sequence). The CDR3 loop spans 13 amino acids. The CDR3 region is CASKGGVADTQYF. Based on the CDR3 plus reference TRBV5-4 and TRBJ2-3, the full variable domain is ETGVTQSPTHLIKTRGQQVTLRCSSQSGHNTVSWYQQALGQGPQFIFQYYREEENGRGNFPPRFSGLQFPNYSSELNVNALELDDSALYLCASKGGVADTQYFGPGTRLTVL.

The V call is TRBV9, the J call TRBJ2-3; the TCRdb D gene call, TRBD2, has no DNA to confirm it. The CDR3 extends over 16 amino acids. Germline-derived CDR1 and CDR2 are SGDLS and YYNGEE. The CDR3 reads CASSPRGQRDTDTQYF.

The rearrangement links TRBV4-3 to TRBJ2-2. Germline V CDR1 and CDR2: LGHNA, YSLEER. There are 16 residues in the CDR3. The CDR3 protein is CASSQDLRSNTGELFF.

This rearrangement joins TRBV5-1 to TRBJ2-7; no DNA is available, so the TRBD1 call from TCRdb remains unchecked. Germline V gene sequence: CDR1 SGHRS, CDR2 YFSETQ. This CDR3 comprises 15 residues. This chain's CDR3 is CASSPSRTGINEQYF.

CDR3 sequence reads: CASSLWGAGSTDTQYF. The chain links TRBV11-3 to TRBJ2-3; TCRdb names TRBD1, which stays unverified in the absence of DNA. Germline values: CDR1 SGHNT, CDR2 YENEEA. CDR3 length equals 16 residues.

The chain employs TRBV28 and TRBJ2-1; with no DNA, the TCRdb D assignment of TRBD2 cannot be verified. This CDR3 has 15 residues. The germline CDR1 and CDR2 sequences are MDHEN and SYDVKM. The CDR3 spells CASSFPGGIKNEQFF. Supplemented by reference TRBV28 and TRBJ2-1, the full variable domain reads DVKVTQSSRYLVKRTGEKVFLECVQDMDHENMFWYRQDPGLGLRLIYFSYDVKMKEKGDIPEGYSVSREKKERFSLILESASTNQTSMYLCASSFPGGIKNEQFFGPGTRLTVL.

The genes are TRBV11-2 and TRBJ2-1. CDR3 length equals 13 residues. Germline V gives CDR1 SGHAT, CDR2 FQNNGV. The chain's CDR3 is CASSLIDGDEQFF.

The chain has TRBV18 and TRBJ2-3. CDR3 size: 13 residues. Germline CDR1 KGHSH, CDR2 LQKENI. The CDR3 loop reads CASSPSRTDTQYF.

The CDR3 loop is CASTDSPYGYTF. The chain carries TRBV10-2 and TRBJ1-2. CDR1 and CDR2 from the germline V gene are WSHSY and SAAADI. The CDR3 spans 12 residues.